The present TCR beta chain was sequenced within a study of blood T cell repertoires in COVID-19. Study at large: Both acute and convalescent COVID-19 samples were obtained from the United States, Italy and Spain.

The V and J ends lost 5 bases and 4 bases respectively, with 18 bases between them. From germline, CDR1 is SGHNT and CDR2 YYREEE (reference sequence). The CDR3 runs to 15 residues. Here immunoSEQ multiplex PCR was the method, and the copy in TCRdb shows in-frame clones only, minus some. Of 130,000 to 150,000 clones listed, roughly 90% are singletons. The rearrangement uses TRBV5-4 and TRBJ1-2; D gene uncertain. The sequenced material came from PBMCs or T cells enriched from blood (not recorded which). This clonotype was sampled from a woman in her 30s with acute COVID-19. The CDR3 sequence: CASRFQSYPLYGYTF. CDR3 nucleotides: TGTGCCAGCAGGTTCCAATCCTACCCCCTCTATGGCTACACCTTC.